Here is one T cell receptor (beta chain) with its context. The data belong to a study of CD8 T cell repertoires and HIV-1 epitope variants. TCRdb's table, derived via immunoSEQ multiplex PCR, lists solely in-frame clones and lacks some. The table includes under 100,000 clones, around 75% detected once. The CDR3 is 15 residues long. J gave up 5 bases and V 5 bases, and 11 bases lay outside the gene matches. The germline CDR1 and CDR2 sequences are SGHTA and FQGNSA. The chain recombines TRBV7-2 with TRBJ2-7, with 8 bases aligning to TRBD1. Material: uncultured baseline CD8+ T cells from peripheral blood mononuclear cells (PBMCs). This receptor was identified in a male donor with HIV. The CDR3, as DNA: TGTGCCAGCAGCCTAGGGGGGACAGGTTACGACGAGCAGTACTTC. Translating it yields CASSLGGTGYDEQYF.